A single sample is the source of the 2 T cell receptor beta chains below, sequenced in a study of blood T cell repertoires in COVID-19. Libraries were prepared by immunoSEQ multiplex PCR; TCRdb keeps only in-frame clonotypes and omits some of them. The table lists 90,000 or so clones, about 89% of them singletons. Sequencing used peripheral blood. These receptors all come from a human donor with active COVID-19. The donor label of this sample is uncertain.

This clone was seen once. V and J are TRBV9 and TRBJ2-2; D might be TRBD1 (7 bases). The germline gives CDR1 SGDLS, CDR2 YYNGEE. Trimming removed 0 bases from V and 7 bases from J, with 16 bases in between. The CDR3 sequence is 16 residues long. The CDR3 loop reads CASSVGLEGAGGELFF. The CDR3 DNA reads as TGTGCCAGCAGCGTAGGTCTGGAGGGGGCCGGCGGGGAGCTGTTTTTT.

The chain carries TRBV5-1 and TRBJ1-2, with D possibly matching TRBD1 (6 bases). V lost 0 bases and J 8 bases, leaving 11 bases between the germline ends. This CDR3 contains 13 residues. The germline CDR1 and CDR2 sequences are SGHRS and YFSETQ. CDR3 in DNA: TGCGCCAGCAGCTTGGAAGGGGGAGTCGGCTACACCTTC. This encodes CASSLEGGVGYTF.